A selection of T cell receptor beta chains follows, all from one sample in a study of T-cell memory formation after mild COVID-19. MiXCR, run by TCRdb on the 5' RACE reads, gives a single entry per CDR3 protein. The sample contains 310,000 or so distinct CDR3 sequences, roughly 15% of which appear only once. Sample: PBMCs or a T cell subset sorted from them (not recorded which). Receptors were obtained from a man between 18 and 35 years old who had mild COVID-19 (a few samples of this study predate the infection). Cell type and time point are not known. Both conserved end residues are part of each CDR3. The D gene is left open where the match is weak. Rows give clone size only sometimes, using once, few, many, or a class for an expanded clone.

cdr3_aa cdr3_nt j_call d_call cdr3_length clone_size v_call
CASSPTAGSPEAFF TGTGCCAGCAGCCCGACCGCAGGGTCTCCTGAAGCTTTCTTT TRBJ1-1 - 14 many TRBV7-3
CASSLEAGRHNEQFF TGCGCCAGCAGCTTGGAGGCAGGTCGGCACAATGAGCAGTTCTTC TRBJ2-1 - 15 - TRBV5-1
CASSLSLGRGLETQYF TGTGCCAGCAGCTTATCCTTGGGGCGGGGGTTGGAGACCCAGTACTTC TRBJ2-5 TRBD2 16 - TRBV7-2
CSADRGGVYGYTF TGCAGTGCCGACCGGGGCGGGGTCTATGGCTACACCTTC TRBJ1-2 - 13 - TRBV20-1
CASKGGSSYEQYF TGTGCCAGCAAGGGCGGGAGCTCCTACGAGCAGTACTTC TRBJ2-7 TRBD2 13 - TRBV27
CASSYPASTDTQYF TGTGCCAGCAGTTACCCGGCCAGCACAGATACGCAGTATTTT TRBJ2-3 - 14 few TRBV6-2/TRBV6-3
CASSLTQGTLGYTF TGTGCCAGCAGTTTAACTCAGGGGACGCTTGGCTACACCTTC TRBJ1-2 - 14 many TRBV12-3/TRBV12-4
CASSPEGTSYGYTF TGTGCCAGCAGCCCGGAGGGGACCTCCTATGGCTACACCTTC TRBJ1-2 - 14 - TRBV7-3
CASSVRDRGNQPQHF TGTGCCAGTAGTGTCCGGGACAGGGGGAATCAGCCCCAGCATTTT TRBJ1-5 TRBD1 15 - TRBV19
CASSRDRGMNTEAFF TGTGCCAGCAGCCGGGACAGGGGCATGAACACTGAAGCTTTCTTT TRBJ1-1 TRBD1 15 - TRBV7-6
CASLEGFTSYEQYF TGTGCCAGCCTAGAGGGTTTTACCTCCTACGAGCAGTACTTC TRBJ2-7 - 14 few TRBV6-1
CASGRDGYEQYF TGTGCCAGCGGCAGGGACGGCTACGAGCAGTACTTC TRBJ2-7 - 12 many TRBV2
CASSSVPGGNTIYF TGCGCCAGCAGCTCCGTCCCGGGAGGAAACACCATATATTTT TRBJ1-3 - 14 many TRBV5-1
CASSTTARETQYF TGTGCCAGCAGCACCACGGCCCGGGAGACCCAGTACTTC TRBJ2-5 - 13 few TRBV7-9
CASSGYGQSYGYTF TGTGCCAGCAGCGGATACGGACAGTCCTATGGCTACACCTTC TRBJ1-2 - 14 once TRBV11-2
CASSLGDNQPQHF TGTGCCAGCAGTTTGGGGGATAATCAGCCCCAGCATTTT TRBJ1-5 - 13 - TRBV12-3/TRBV12-4
CASSKRGGANYGYTF TGTGCCAGCAGCAAACGGGGGGGCGCAAACTATGGCTACACCTTC TRBJ1-2 - 15 many TRBV21-1
CASSLVGTGAEKLFF TGTGCCAGCAGCTTAGTGGGGACAGGGGCGGAAAAACTGTTTTTT TRBJ1-4 TRBD1 15 once TRBV11-2
CASRRVPVDTQYF TGTGCCAGCAGGCGCGTCCCGGTAGATACGCAGTATTTT TRBJ2-3 - 13 few TRBV7-2
CASSLEGLAGEEQFF TGTGCCAGCAGCTTAGAGGGACTAGCGGGGGAAGAGCAGTTCTTC TRBJ2-1 TRBD2 15 few TRBV7-7
CASSFRVSGNTIYF TGTGCCAGCAGCTTCAGGGTCTCTGGAAACACCATATATTTT TRBJ1-3 - 14 - TRBV7-2
CASSSFGSDSGANVLTF TGTGCCAGCAGCTCGTTTGGATCCGACTCTGGGGCCAACGTCCTGACTTTC TRBJ2-6 - 17 few TRBV7-8
CASSQVQSRGYTF TGCGCCAGCAGCCAAGTACAGTCCCGCGGCTACACCTTC TRBJ1-2 - 13 few TRBV4-1
CASSSGQGSGANVLTF TGTGCCAGCAGTTCGGGACAGGGGTCCGGGGCCAACGTCCTGACTTTC TRBJ2-6 TRBD1 16 - TRBV12-3/TRBV12-4
CASSQESSRPGEKLFF TGCGCCAGCAGCCAAGAATCCTCCCGACCCGGTGAAAAACTGTTTTTT TRBJ1-4 - 16 few TRBV4-3
CAISGAPPRTILTDTQYF TGTGCCATCAGTGGTGCCCCGCCCCGGACAATCCTCACAGATACGCAGTATTTT TRBJ2-3 - 18 - TRBV10-3
CASSVVSSGEAFF TGTGCCAGCAGCGTAGTTAGTAGTGGCGAAGCTTTCTTT TRBJ1-1 - 13 few TRBV9
CASSYSVLTQYF TGTGCCAGCAGTTACTCGGTGCTAACGCAGTATTTT TRBJ2-3 - 12 few TRBV6-2/TRBV6-3
CASSPSKGTYEQYF TGTGCCAGCTCACCGTCTAAGGGAACCTACGAGCAGTACTTC TRBJ2-7 - 14 few TRBV18
CASSPRTWAGELFF TGTGCCAGCAGCCCGAGAACGTGGGCCGGGGAGCTGTTTTTT TRBJ2-2 - 14 many TRBV12-3/TRBV12-4
CASSETDSNYGYTF TGTGCCAGCAGCGAAACTGACAGTAACTATGGCTACACCTTC TRBJ1-2 - 14 few TRBV7-9
CASSGETGQQFF TGCGCCAGCAGCGGGGAGACGGGTCAACAGTTCTTC TRBJ2-1 - 12 many TRBV5-1
CSASPRPGYTF TGCAGTGCTTCTCCCCGGCCTGGCTACACCTTC TRBJ1-2 - 11 - TRBV20-1